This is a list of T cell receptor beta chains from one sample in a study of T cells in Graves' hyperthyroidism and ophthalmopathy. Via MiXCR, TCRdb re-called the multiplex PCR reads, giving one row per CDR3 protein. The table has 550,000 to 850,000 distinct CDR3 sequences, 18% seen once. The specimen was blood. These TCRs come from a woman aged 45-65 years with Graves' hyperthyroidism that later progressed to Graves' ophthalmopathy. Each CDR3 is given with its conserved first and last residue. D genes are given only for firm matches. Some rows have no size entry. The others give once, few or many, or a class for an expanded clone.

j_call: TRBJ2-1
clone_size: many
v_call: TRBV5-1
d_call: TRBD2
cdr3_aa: CASSLESGGSGNEQFF
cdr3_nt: TGCGCCAGCAGCTTGGAAAGCGGGGGCTCGGGGAATGAGCAGTTCTTC

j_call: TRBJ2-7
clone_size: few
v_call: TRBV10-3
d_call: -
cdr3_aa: CAISESVQRSSYEQYF
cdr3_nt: TGTGCCATCAGTGAGTCAGTACAGCGCAGCTCCTACGAGCAGTACTTC

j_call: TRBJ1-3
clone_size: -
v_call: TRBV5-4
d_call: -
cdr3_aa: CASSAQVSGNTIYF
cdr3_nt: TGTGCCAGCAGCGCGCAGGTCTCTGGAAACACCATATATTTT

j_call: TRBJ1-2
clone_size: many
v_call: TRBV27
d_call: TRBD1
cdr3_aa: CASRPDRLAGYTF
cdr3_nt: TGTGCCAGCAGACCGGACAGGTTGGCTGGCTACACCTTC

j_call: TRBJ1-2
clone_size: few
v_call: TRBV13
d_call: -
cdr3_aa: CATHPVHNYGYTF
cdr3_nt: TGTGCCACCCATCCTGTGCATAACTATGGCTACACCTTC

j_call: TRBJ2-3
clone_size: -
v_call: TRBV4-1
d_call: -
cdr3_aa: CASSQAEGFTDTQYF
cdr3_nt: TGCGCCAGCAGCCAAGCCGAGGGATTCACAGATACGCAGTATTTT

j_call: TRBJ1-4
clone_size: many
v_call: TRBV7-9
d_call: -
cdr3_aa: CASSDSTNEKLFF
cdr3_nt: TGTGCCAGCAGCGATTCAACTAATGAAAAACTGTTTTTT

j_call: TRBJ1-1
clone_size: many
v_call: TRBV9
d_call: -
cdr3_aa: CASSISGGGTEAFF
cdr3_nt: TGTGCCAGCAGCATCAGCGGGGGGGGCACTGAAGCTTTCTTT

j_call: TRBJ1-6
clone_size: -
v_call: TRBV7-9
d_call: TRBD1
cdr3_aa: CASGPGQGRSSPLHF
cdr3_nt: TGTGCCAGCGGCCCCGGACAGGGTAGGAGTTCACCCCTCCACTTT

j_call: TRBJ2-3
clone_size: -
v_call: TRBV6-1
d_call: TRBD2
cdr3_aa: CAVGLAGTDTQYF
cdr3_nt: TGTGCCGTCGGACTAGCGGGGACAGATACGCAGTATTTT

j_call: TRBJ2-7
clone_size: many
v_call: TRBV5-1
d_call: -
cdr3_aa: CASSGAERVYEQYF
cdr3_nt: TGCGCCAGCAGCGGGGCAGAGAGGGTTTACGAGCAGTACTTC

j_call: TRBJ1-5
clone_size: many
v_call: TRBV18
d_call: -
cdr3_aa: CASSPDLTVSGQPQHF
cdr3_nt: TGTGCCAGCTCACCAGATTTGACGGTTTCAGGTCAGCCCCAGCATTTT

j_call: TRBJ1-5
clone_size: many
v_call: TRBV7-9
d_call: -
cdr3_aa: CASSFEGLGNQPQHF
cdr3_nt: TGTGCCAGCAGCTTTGAGGGTCTTGGCAATCAGCCCCAGCATTTT

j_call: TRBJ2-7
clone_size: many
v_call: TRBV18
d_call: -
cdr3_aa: CASSPEGWVRATEQYF
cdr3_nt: TGTGCCAGCTCACCAGAAGGGTGGGTCAGGGCTACCGAGCAGTACTTC

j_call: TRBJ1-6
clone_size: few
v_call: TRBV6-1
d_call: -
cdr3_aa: CASGDSYNSPLHF
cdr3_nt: TGTGCCAGTGGAGACAGCTATAATTCACCCCTCCACTTT

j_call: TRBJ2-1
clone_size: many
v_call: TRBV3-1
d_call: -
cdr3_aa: CASSQDLGPYNEQFF
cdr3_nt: TGTGCCAGCAGCCAAGACCTAGGTCCCTACAATGAGCAGTTCTTC